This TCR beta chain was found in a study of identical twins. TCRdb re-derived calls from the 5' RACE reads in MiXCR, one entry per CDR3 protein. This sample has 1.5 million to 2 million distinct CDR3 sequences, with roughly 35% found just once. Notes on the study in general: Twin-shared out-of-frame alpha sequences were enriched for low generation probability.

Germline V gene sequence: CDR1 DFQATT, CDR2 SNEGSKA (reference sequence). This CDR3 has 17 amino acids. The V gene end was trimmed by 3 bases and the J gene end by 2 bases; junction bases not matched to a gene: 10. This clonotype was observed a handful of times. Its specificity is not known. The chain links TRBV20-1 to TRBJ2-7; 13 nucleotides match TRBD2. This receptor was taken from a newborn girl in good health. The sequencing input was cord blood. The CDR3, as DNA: TGCAGTGCTAGTGGACTAGCGGGGGAAGCAGTTACCTACGAGCAGTACTTC. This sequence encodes CSASGLAGEAVTYEQYF.